The present entry profiles one T cell receptor (beta chain) with its context. The target antigen is unknown. Those donating were healthy Finnish infants in corrective surgery for congenital heart defects. Half of the eight donors gave roughly 0.45-1 mL blood during surgery. Blood DNA came from all available leukocytes, not a fixed cell number. The data were taken from a study of human thymus T cells. Study-wide results and limits: Apparent bias marked the V and J gene usage of thymic and blood repertoires.

Here immunoSEQ multiplex PCR was the method, and the copy in TCRdb shows in-frame clones only, minus some. The data show about 50,000 clones, roughly 94% seen once. Sequenced input: blood. The origin of this receptor is a girl in the first two years of life with a congenital heart defect but otherwise immunologically healthy.

The CDR3, as DNA: TGTGCCAGCAGTGATAATGATCCAGGGAACACTGAAGCTTTCTTT. Amino acid sequence: CASSDNDPGNTEAFF. The chain combines TRBV25-1 with TRBJ1-1; D gene uncertain. The V end lost 3 bases, the J end lost 1 base, and 12 bases lay between the germline ends. This CDR3 is built from 15 residues. CDR1 and CDR2 (germline): MGHDK, SYGVNS.